The TCR beta chain under discussion was sequenced for a study of blood T cell repertoires in COVID-19. CDR3 length: 15 amino acids. CDR1 is SNHLY and CDR2 is FYNNEI in the germline V gene. V lost 5 bases and J lost 0; bases outside the gene matches: 2. Profiling relied on immunoSEQ multiplex PCR, and the TCRdb table lists in-frame clones only, not all of them. The sample includes about 70,000 clones, 89% of them seen just once. The sequence was obtained from a man in his fifties or sixties with active COVID-19. V and J are TRBV2 and TRBJ2-2; 8 bases agree with TRBD2. The sequencing sample was made of peripheral blood. The CDR3 nucleotides are TGTGCCAGCAGTAGTAGCGGGGCGAACACCGGGGAGCTGTTTTTT. This gives the protein CASSSSGANTGELFF.